A single sample gave rise to the 16 T cell receptor beta chains below, sequenced in a study of T cell changes during pregnancy in multiple sclerosis (dated by TCRdb to between 2019 and 2020). Receptors were amplified or captured by the immunoSEQ multiplex PCR assay. The table comes from immuneACCESS by way of TCRdb, which keeps in-frame sequences with V and J called. Part of the clones is missing from these tables; in studies checked, under half for an unresolved V gene and the rest for unknown reasons. In this sample the table shows tens of thousands of clones, 85% to 95% of which occur a single time. Of the sample, roughly 0.38% is held by the ten largest clones. Sequencing used CD4+ T cells from peripheral blood mononuclear cells, obtained after pregnancy. The receptors here all came from a female donor in good health, enrolled as a control in a pregnancy study.

This rearrangement joins TRBV15 to TRBJ2-7; D may be TRBD2 (6 bases). Germline CDR1 is LNHNV and CDR2 is YYDKDF (reference sequence). The CDR3 length is 14 residues. The V end lost 1 base, the J end lost 3 bases, and 10 bases lay between the germline ends. The DNA of the CDR3 is TGTGCCACCAGCAGAGCGGGACTGAACTACGAGCAGTACTTC. This sequence encodes CATSRAGLNYEQYF.

This clone is a singleton in its sample. V gene TRBV2 combines with J gene TRBJ2-3; D might be TRBD1 (6 bases). The germline V and J ends were trimmed by 2 bases and 1 base, with 13 bases remaining between them. This CDR3 has 16 amino acids. The germline CDR1 and CDR2 sequences are SNHLY and FYNNEI. CDR3 nucleotide sequence: TGTGCCAGCAGTGAACGTCAGGGGATTGGCACAGATACGCAGTATTTT. This codes for CASSERQGIGTDTQYF.

The rearrangement links TRBV6-6 to TRBJ1-5; 8 bases agree with TRBD1. The CDR3 is 16 residues long. Losses at the gene ends were 2 bases for V and 3 bases for J; bases not matched to a gene: 6. Germline assignment: CDR1 MNHNY and CDR2 SVGAGI (reference sequence). The CDR3 coding sequence is TGTGCCAGCAGTTACCCCGGACAGGGCTCCAATCAGCCCCAGCATTTT. It encodes CASSYPGQGSNQPQHF.

This clone has a single count. The chain carries TRBV25-1 and TRBJ2-7, with TRBD1 matching 11 bases. CDR3 length: 15 amino acids. From germline, CDR1 is MGHDK and CDR2 SYGVNS. Trimming took 4 bases from V and 3 from J; bases not matched to a gene: 5. This CDR3 is CASSAAGTGGYEQYF. In nucleotides, the CDR3 is TGTGCCAGCAGTGCAGCCGGGACAGGGGGCTACGAGCAGTACTTC.

The chain uses TRBV27 and TRBJ2-4; tentative D call: TRBD1 (6 bases). The CDR3 runs to 15 residues. The germline CDR1 and CDR2 sequences are MNHEY and SMNVEV (reference sequence). V was cut by 5 bases and J by 2 bases, with 13 bases left in between. The DNA for the CDR3 is TGTGCCAGCAGTGAATACCAGGGGCCCAAAAACATTCAGTACTTC. Its protein is CASSEYQGPKNIQYF.

This chain joins TRBV4-2 and TRBJ2-1; tentative D call: TRBD2 (6 bases). V lost 0 bases and J lost 9, with 12 bases in between. The CDR3 runs 14 residues. In germline, CDR1 is LGHNA, CDR2 YNFKEQ. This CDR3 is CASSQDRRESEQFF. In DNA, the CDR3 is TGTGCCAGCAGCCAAGACCGCCGGGAGAGTGAGCAGTTCTTC.

This sequence joins TRBV10-2 and TRBJ1-1; D may be TRBD1 (6 bases). This CDR3 is built from 12 residues. Trimming pared 6 bases from V and 4 bases from J, leaving 9 bases between. Germline CDR1 WSHSY, CDR2 SAAADI. CDR3: CASRDRFTEAFF. The CDR3 region has the DNA TGCGCCAGCAGGGACAGATTCACTGAAGCTTTCTTT.

V usage is TRBV27 and J usage is TRBJ1-1; D not certain. The CDR3 spans 13 residues. The germline gives CDR1 MNHEY, CDR2 SMNVEV (reference sequence). The V end lost 3 bases, the J end lost 1 base, and 6 bases lay between the germline ends. CDR3 region: CASSFNRNTEAFF. The CDR3 nucleotides read TGTGCCAGCAGTTTTAACAGGAACACTGAAGCTTTCTTT.

In DNA form, the CDR3 reads TGTGCCAGCTCACGTACTAGCGGGAGTCTCCACGAGCAGTACTTC. Its translation: CASSRTSGSLHEQYF. V is TRBV18 and J is TRBJ2-7, with 11 nucleotides matching TRBD2. This CDR3 is 15 amino acids long. Per germline, CDR1 KGHSH and CDR2 LQKENI. With 4 bases clipped from V and 5 bases from J, the junction kept 7 bases outside the gene matches.

The rearrangement links TRBV10-3 to TRBJ2-6; 9 bases fit TRBD1. The germline V gene has CDR1 ENHRY and CDR2 SYGVKD. This CDR3 spans 18 amino acids. V lost 5 bases and J lost 0; bases outside the gene matches: 8. CDR3 sequence: CAISRTGVNFSGANVLTF. CDR3 DNA: TGTGCCATCAGTCGGACAGGGGTTAATTTCTCTGGGGCCAACGTCCTGACTTTC.

The table lists this clone with a few counts. V and J are TRBV10-3 and TRBJ2-1; D perhaps matches TRBD2 (5 bases). There are 13 residues in the CDR3. Germline CDR1 and CDR2: ENHRY and SYGVKD. Between the trimmed V and J ends, which lost 8 bases and 6 bases, there was a span of 14 bases. The CDR3 spells CAISAGTSNEQFF. For the CDR3, the DNA is TGTGCCATCTCGGCGGGCACGAGCAATGAGCAGTTCTTC.

The J gene is TRBJ2-7, the V gene TRBV30; TRBD2 matches at 12 bases. The junction had 3 bases not matched to a gene; V was cut back by 3 bases and J by 0 bases. The CDR3 runs 15 residues. Germline values: CDR1 GTSNPN, CDR2 SVGIG (reference sequence). Written as DNA, the CDR3 is TGTGCCTGGAGCCCGACTAGCGGGAGCTCCTACGAGCAGTACTTC. It encodes CAWSPTSGSSYEQYF. The variable domain in full, with the rest retrieved from reference TRBV30 and TRBJ2-7, is SQTIHQWPATLVQPVGSPLSLECTVEGTSNPNLYWYRQAAGRGLQLLFYSVGIGQISSEVPQNLSASRPQDRQFILSSKKLLLSDSGFYLCAWSPTSGSSYEQYFGPGTRLTVT.

This rearrangement joins TRBV5-6 to TRBJ2-1, with 8 bases fitting TRBD2. Germline lookup yields CDR1 SGHDT and CDR2 YYEEEE. The CDR3 spans 15 residues. V was pared by 4 bases and J by 2 bases, with 5 bases of the junction left unmatched. The CDR3 region is CASSSIAGPYNEQFF. CDR3 DNA: TGTGCCAGCAGCAGTATAGCGGGACCCTACAATGAGCAGTTCTTC.

The chain recombines TRBV25-1 with TRBJ2-2; tentative D call: TRBD2 (6 bases). The length of the CDR3 is 14 residues. The V and J ends lost 2 bases and 5 bases respectively, with 9 bases between them. The germline CDR1 and CDR2 sequences are MGHDK and SYGVNS. CDR3 nucleotides: TGTGCCAGCAGTGAAGCCGGGACTACCGGGGAGCTGTTTTTT. Translating gives CASSEAGTTGELFF. Filled out from reference TRBV25-1 and TRBJ2-2, the complete variable domain reads EADIYQTPRYLVIGTGKKITLECSQTMGHDKMYWYQQDPGMELHLIHYSYGVNSTEKGDLSSESTVSRIRTEHFPLTLESARPSHTSQYLCASSEAGTTGELFFGEGSRLTVL.

The chain employs TRBV20-1 and TRBJ2-3; D is uncertain. The length of the CDR3 is 11 residues. Germline lookup yields CDR1 DFQATT and CDR2 SNEGSKA (reference sequence). V lost 8 bases, J lost 5 bases, and 11 bases lay in between. In DNA form, the CDR3 reads TGCAGTTTTTTAGCTGGAGATACGCAGTATTTT. Translating it yields CSFLAGDTQYF.

This sequence joins TRBV5-8 and TRBJ1-1, with TRBD1 matching over 7 bases. The CDR3 has 19 residues. Trimming took 0 bases from V and 1 from J; bases not matched to a gene: 15. In germline, CDR1 is SGHTS, CDR2 YDEGEE. CDR3 sequence reads: CASSLAKLGGGYRNTEAFF. CDR3 DNA: TGTGCCAGCAGCTTGGCCAAGCTCGGAGGGGGCTATAGGAACACTGAAGCTTTCTTT.